What follows is one T cell receptor beta chain and its context. The CDR3 runs 13 residues. V lost 5 bases and J lost 12, with 19 bases in between. The data originate from a study of blood T cell repertoires in COVID-19. At the level of the study: Sources were T cells, B-cell-depleted T cells, or PBMCs; the material itself was cDNA or gDNA.

Per the authors' pipeline: Amplification of reference gene primers provided the estimated nucleated cell counts. The assay was immunoSEQ multiplex PCR, and TCRdb's table has in-frame clones only and misses some. That table is the source of V, J and clone size, and D and trimming were worked out from the DNA. The sample shows around 500,000 clones, less than 90% of them seen only once. Cohorts were based on clinical histories the participants reported. Sequencing input: PBMCs or T cells enriched from blood (not recorded which). The TCR sequence derives from a woman aged 55-75 years who had recovered from COVID-19. The chain combines TRBV12-3 or TRBV12-4 with TRBJ1-2; a weak D match, TRBD1 (5 bases). The CDR3 region has the DNA TGTGCCAGCAGTCCGTCCCCGGGGGGGGTAAACACCTTC. Its translation is CASSPSPGGVNTF.